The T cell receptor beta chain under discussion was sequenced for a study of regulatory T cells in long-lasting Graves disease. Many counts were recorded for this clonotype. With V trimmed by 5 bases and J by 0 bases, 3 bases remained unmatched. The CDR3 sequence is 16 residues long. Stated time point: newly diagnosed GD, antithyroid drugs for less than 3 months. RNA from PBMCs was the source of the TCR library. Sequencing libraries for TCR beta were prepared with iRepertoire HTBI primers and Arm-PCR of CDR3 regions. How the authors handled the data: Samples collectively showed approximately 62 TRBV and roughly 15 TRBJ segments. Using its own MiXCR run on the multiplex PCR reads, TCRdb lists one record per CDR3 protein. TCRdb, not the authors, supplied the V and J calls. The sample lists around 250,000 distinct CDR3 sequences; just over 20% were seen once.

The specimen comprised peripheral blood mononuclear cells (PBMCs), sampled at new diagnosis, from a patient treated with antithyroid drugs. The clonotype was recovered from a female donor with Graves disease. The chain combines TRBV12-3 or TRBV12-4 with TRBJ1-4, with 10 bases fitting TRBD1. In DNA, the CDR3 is TGTGCCAGCAGTACCGGACAGGGGGCAACTAATGAAAAACTGTTTTTT. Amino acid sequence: CASSTGQGATNEKLFF.